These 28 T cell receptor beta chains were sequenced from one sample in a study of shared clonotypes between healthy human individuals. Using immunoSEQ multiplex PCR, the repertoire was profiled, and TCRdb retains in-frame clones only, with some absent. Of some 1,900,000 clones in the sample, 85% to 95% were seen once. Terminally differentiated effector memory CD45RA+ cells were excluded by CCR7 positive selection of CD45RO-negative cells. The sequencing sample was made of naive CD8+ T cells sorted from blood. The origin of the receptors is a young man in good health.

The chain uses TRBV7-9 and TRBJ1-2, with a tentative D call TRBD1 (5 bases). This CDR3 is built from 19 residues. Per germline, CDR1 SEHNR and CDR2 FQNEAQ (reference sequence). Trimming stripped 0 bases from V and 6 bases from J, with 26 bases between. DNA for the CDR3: TGTGCCAGCAGCTTAGCCGGGTTCTTTGATGGCGGGGGTCGCGATGGCTACACCTTC. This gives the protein CASSLAGFFDGGGRDGYTF.

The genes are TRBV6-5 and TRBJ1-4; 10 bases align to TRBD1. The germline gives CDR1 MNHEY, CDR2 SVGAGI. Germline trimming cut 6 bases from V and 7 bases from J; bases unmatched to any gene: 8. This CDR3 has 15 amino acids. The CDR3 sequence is CASRSPGQGSEKLFF. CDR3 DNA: TGTGCCAGCAGGTCTCCGGGACAGGGGTCTGAAAAACTGTTTTTT.

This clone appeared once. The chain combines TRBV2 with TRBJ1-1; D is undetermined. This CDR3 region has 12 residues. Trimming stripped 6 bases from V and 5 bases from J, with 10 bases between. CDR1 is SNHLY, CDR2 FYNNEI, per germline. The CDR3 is CASSIGGTEAFF. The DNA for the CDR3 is TGTGCCAGCAGCATTGGAGGGACTGAAGCTTTCTTT.

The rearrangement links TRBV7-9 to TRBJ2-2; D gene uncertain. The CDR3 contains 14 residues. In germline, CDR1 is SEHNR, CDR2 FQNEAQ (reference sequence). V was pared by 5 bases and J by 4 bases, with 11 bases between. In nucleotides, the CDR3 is TGTGCCAGCAGCCCCCCCGAGATCACCGGGGAGCTGTTTTTT. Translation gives CASSPPEITGELFF.

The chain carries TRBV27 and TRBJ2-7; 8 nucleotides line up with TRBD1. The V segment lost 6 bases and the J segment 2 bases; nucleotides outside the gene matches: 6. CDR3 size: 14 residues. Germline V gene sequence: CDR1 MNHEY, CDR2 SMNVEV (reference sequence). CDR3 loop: CASRPLDRAYEQYF. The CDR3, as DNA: TGTGCCAGCAGACCCTTGGACAGGGCCTACGAGCAGTACTTC.

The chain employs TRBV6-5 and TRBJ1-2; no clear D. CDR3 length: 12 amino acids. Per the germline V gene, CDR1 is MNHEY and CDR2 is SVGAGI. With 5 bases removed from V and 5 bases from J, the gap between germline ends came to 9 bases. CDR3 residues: CASSDTGYGYTF. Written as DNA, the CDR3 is TGTGCCAGCAGTGACACGGGATATGGCTACACCTTC.

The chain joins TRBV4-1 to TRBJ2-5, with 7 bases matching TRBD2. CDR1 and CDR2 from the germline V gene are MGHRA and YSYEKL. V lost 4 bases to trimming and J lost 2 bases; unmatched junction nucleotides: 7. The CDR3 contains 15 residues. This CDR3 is CASSPSGQVQETQYF. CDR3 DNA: TGCGCCAGCAGCCCTAGCGGACAAGTACAAGAGACCCAGTACTTC.

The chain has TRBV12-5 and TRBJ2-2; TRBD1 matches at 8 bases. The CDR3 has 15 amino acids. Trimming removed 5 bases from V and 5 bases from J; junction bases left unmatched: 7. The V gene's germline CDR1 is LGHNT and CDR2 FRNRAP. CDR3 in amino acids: CASGEGQGITGELFF. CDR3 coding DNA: TGTGCTAGTGGTGAAGGACAGGGTATAACCGGGGAGCTGTTTTTT.

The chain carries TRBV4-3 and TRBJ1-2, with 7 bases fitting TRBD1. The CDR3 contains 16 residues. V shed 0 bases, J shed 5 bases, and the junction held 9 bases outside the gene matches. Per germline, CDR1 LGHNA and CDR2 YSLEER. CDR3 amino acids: CASSQERSGGGYGYTF. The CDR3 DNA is TGCGCCAGCAGCCAAGAACGGTCAGGGGGGGGTTATGGCTACACCTTC.

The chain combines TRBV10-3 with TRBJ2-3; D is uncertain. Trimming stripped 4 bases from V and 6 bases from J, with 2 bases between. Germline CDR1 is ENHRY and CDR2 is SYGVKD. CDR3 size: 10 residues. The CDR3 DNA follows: TGTGCCATCAGTGTTGATACGCAGTATTTT. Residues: CAISVDTQYF.

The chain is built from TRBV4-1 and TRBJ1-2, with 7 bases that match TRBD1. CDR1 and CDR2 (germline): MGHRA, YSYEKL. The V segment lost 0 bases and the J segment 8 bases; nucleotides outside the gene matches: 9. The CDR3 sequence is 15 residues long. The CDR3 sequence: CASSQEQGSGSGYTF. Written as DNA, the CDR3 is TGCGCCAGCAGCCAAGAACAGGGGAGTGGGTCGGGCTACACCTTC.

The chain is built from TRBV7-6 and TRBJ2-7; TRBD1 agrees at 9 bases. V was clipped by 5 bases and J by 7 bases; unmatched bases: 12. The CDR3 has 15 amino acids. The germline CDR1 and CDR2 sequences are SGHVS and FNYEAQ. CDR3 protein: CASSTYPGTGTEQYF. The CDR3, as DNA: TGTGCCAGCAGCACGTACCCCGGGACAGGGACTGAGCAGTACTTC.

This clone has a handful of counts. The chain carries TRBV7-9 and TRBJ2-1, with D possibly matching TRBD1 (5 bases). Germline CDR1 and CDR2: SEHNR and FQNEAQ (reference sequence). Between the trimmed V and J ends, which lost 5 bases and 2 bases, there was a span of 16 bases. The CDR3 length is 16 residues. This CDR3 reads CASSPPTGAPYNEQFF. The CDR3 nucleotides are TGTGCCAGCAGCCCCCCGACTGGGGCTCCCTACAATGAGCAGTTCTTC.

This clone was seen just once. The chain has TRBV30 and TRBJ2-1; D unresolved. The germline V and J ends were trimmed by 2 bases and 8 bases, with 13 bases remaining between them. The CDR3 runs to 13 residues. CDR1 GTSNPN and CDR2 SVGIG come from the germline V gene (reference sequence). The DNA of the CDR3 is TGTGCCTGGAGTTCGGTGTTGGGCCATGAGCAGTTCTTC. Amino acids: CAWSSVLGHEQFF.

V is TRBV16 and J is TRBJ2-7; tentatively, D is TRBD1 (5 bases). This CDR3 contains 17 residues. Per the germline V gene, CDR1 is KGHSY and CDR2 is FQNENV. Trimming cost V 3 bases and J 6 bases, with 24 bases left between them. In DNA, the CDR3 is TGTGCCAGCAGCCATCCGCCCGACAGCAACCAACCCTCCGAGCAGTACTTC. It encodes CASSHPPDSNQPSEQYF.

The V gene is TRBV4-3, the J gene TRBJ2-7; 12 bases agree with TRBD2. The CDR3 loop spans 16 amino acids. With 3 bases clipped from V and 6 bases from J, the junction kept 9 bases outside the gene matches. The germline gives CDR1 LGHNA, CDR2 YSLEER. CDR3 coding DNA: TGCGCCAGCAGCCAGACCCTTGGACTAGCGGGAAGCGAGCAGTACTTC. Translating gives CASSQTLGLAGSEQYF.

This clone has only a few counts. DNA for the CDR3: TGTGCCAGCAGTGTAGCCGGGGACTACTATGGCTACACCTTC. This codes for CASSVAGDYYGYTF. The gene calls are TRBV6-5 and TRBJ1-2, with D perhaps TRBD1 (5 bases). Germline V gives CDR1 MNHEY, CDR2 SVGAGI. The CDR3 totals 14 residues. The V end lost 5 bases, the J end lost 3 bases, and 13 bases lay between the germline ends.

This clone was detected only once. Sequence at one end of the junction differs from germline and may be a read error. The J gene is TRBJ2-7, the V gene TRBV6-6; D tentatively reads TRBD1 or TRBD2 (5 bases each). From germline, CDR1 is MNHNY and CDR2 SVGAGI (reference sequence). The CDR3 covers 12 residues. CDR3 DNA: TGTGCCAGCAGTCCCACTGGGACGGAAAATGACTTC. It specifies CASSPTGTENDF.

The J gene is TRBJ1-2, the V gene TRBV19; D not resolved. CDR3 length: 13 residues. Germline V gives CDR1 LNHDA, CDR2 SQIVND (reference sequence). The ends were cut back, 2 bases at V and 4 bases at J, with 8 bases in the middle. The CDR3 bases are TGTGCCAGTAGTATAACCGGGATCTATGGCTACACCTTC. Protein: CASSITGIYGYTF.

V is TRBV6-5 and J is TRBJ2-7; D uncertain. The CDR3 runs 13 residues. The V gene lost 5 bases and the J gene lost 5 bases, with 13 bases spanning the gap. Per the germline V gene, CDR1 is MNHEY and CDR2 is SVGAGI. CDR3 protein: CASSQQRWDEQYF. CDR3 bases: TGTGCCAGCAGTCAACAGCGTTGGGACGAGCAGTACTTC.

As DNA, the CDR3 is TGTGCCAGCAGCGACGGTGGGACAGCAGCTGAAGCTTTCTTT. Translated: CASSDGGTAAEAFF. V gene TRBV9 combines with J gene TRBJ1-1; 7 positions agree with TRBD1. This CDR3 has 14 residues. V dropped 3 bases and J dropped 6; count of bases not matched to a gene: 8. Germline CDR1 SGDLS, CDR2 YYNGEE.

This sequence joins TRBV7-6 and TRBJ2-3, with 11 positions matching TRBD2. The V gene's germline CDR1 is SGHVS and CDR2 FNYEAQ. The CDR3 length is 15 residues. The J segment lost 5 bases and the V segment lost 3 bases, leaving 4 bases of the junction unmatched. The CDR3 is CASSFGTSGGDTQYF. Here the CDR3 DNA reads TGTGCCAGCAGCTTCGGGACTAGCGGAGGAGATACGCAGTATTTT.

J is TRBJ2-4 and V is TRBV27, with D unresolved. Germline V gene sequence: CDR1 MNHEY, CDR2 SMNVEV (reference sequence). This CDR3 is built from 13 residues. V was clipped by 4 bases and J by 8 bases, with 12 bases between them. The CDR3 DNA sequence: TGTGCCAGCAGTTGGCTGGCAGGCGACATTCAGTACTTC. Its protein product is CASSWLAGDIQYF.

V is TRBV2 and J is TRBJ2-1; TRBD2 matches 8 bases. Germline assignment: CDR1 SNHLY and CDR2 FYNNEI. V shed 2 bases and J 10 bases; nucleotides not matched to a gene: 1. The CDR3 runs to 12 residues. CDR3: CASSERLAEQFF. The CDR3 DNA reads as TGTGCCAGCAGTGAAAGACTAGCGGAGCAGTTCTTC. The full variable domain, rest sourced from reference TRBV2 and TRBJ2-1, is EPEVTQTPSHQVTQMGQEVILRCVPISNHLYFYWYRQILGQKVEFLVSFYNNEISEKSEIFDDQFSVERPDGSNFTLKIRSTKLEDSAMYFCASSERLAEQFFGPGTRLTVL.

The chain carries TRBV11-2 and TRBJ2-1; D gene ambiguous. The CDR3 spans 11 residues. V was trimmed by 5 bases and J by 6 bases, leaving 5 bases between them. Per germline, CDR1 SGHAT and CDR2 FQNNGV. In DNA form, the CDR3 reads TGTGCCAGCAGCGAGGTCAATGAGCAGTTCTTC. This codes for CASSEVNEQFF.

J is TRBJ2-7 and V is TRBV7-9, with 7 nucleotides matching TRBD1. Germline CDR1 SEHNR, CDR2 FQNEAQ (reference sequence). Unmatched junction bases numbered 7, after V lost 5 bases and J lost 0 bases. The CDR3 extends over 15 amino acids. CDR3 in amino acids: CASSVTGESSYEQYF. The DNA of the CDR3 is TGTGCCAGCAGCGTTACAGGGGAAAGCTCCTACGAGCAGTACTTC.

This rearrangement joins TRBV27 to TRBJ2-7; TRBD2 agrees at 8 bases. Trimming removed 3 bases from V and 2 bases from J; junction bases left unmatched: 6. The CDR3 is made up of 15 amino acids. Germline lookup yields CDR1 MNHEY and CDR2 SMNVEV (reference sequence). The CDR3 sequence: CASSFIAGRTYEQYF. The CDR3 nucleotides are TGTGCCAGCAGTTTTATAGCGGGACGGACCTACGAGCAGTACTTC.

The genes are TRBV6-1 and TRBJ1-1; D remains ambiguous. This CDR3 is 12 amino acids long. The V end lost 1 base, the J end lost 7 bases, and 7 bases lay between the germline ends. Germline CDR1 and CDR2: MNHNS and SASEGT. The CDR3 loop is CASSEVGFEAFF. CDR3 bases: TGTGCCAGCAGTGAAGTTGGTTTTGAAGCTTTCTTT.